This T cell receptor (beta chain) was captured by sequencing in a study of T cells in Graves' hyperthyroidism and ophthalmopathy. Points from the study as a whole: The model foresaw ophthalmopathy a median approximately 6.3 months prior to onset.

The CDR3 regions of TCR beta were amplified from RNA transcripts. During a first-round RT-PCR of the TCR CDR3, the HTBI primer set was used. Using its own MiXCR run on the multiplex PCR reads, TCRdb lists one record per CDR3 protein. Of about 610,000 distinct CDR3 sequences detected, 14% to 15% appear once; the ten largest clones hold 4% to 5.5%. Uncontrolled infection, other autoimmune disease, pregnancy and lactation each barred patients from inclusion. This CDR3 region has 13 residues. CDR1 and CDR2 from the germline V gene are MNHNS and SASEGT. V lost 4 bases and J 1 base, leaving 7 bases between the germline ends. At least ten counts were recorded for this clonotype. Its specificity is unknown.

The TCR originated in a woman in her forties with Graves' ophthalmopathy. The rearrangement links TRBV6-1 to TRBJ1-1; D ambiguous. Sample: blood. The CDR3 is CASSGLPNTEAFF. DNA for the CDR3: TGTGCCAGCAGTGGACTGCCGAACACTGAAGCTTTCTTT.